This paragraph reports one T cell receptor beta chain. The data were obtained in a study of cytomegalovirus exposure and HLA in healthy donors. The PCR used 60 Vbeta and 13 Jbeta primers. Assay: immunoSEQ multiplex PCR; the TCRdb copy retains only in-frame clones and omits some. The sample shows around 150,000 clones, approximately 78% of them seen only once. The V segment lost 5 bases and the J segment 4 bases; nucleotides outside the gene matches: 5. The CDR3 consists of 14 residues. Looked up from germline, CDR1 is SGHTA and CDR2 is FQGNSA. V usage is TRBV7-2 and J usage is TRBJ1-1; 9 bases line up with TRBD1. Sequenced: PBMCs. This sequence originates from a male donor in good health and CMV-seronegative. CDR3 in DNA: TGTGCCAGCAGCCATCGGGACAGGGCCACTGAAGCTTTCTTT. Its translation: CASSHRDRATEAFF.